The 8 T cell receptor beta chains reported below all come from one sample, sequenced in a study of shared clonotypes between healthy human individuals. Some clones are missing from TCRdb's copy, which holds only in-frame ones; the method was immunoSEQ multiplex PCR. The sample lists more than 1.2 million clones, 98% to 99% occurring once. Source material: naive CD4+ T cells sorted from blood. Subset meaning: CD45RA+ positively selected. The receptors originated from a man aged 25 to 40 in good health.

V and J are TRBV6-6 and TRBJ2-7; the match to TRBD2 covers 7 bases. The CDR3 sequence is 16 residues long. V was pared by 0 bases and J by 3 bases, with 8 bases of the junction left unmatched. The germline gives CDR1 MNHNY, CDR2 SVGAGI (reference sequence). The CDR3 DNA sequence: TGTGCCAGCAGTTACTCGACGGGGAGGGGAGGCTACGAGCAGTACTTC. Translated, it gives CASSYSTGRGGYEQYF.

V usage is TRBV4-3 and J usage is TRBJ1-2; D call uncertain. This CDR3 contains 13 residues. Trimming took off 4 bases at V and 1 base at J, with 7 bases between the two ends. CDR1 LGHNA and CDR2 YSLEER come from the germline V gene. CDR3 sequence (DNA): TGCGCCAGCAGCCCCGGGAATAACTATGGCTACACCTTC. This translates into CASSPGNNYGYTF.

About this clone: Additional DNA sequences in this sample encode the identical CDR3. The rearrangement joins TRBV19 to TRBJ2-3; the D is unclear. The CDR3 sequence is 14 residues long. The V end lost 4 bases, the J end lost 2 bases, and 10 bases lay between the germline ends. Per the germline V gene, CDR1 is LNHDA and CDR2 is SQIVND (reference sequence). Here the CDR3 reads CASSTKGFTDTQYF. In nucleotides, the CDR3 is TGTGCCAGTAGTACCAAAGGATTCACAGATACGCAGTATTTT.

The J gene is TRBJ2-6, the V gene TRBV18, with D hard to call. Germline V gene lookup returns CDR1 KGHSH and CDR2 LQKENI. The CDR3 consists of 16 residues. The V gene lost 8 bases and the J gene lost 0 bases, with 14 bases spanning the gap. The CDR3 region has the DNA TGTGCCAGCCTACCGACGGTGAGCTCTGGGGCCAACGTCCTGACTTTC. This translates into CASLPTVSSGANVLTF.

Only one count was recorded for this clone. The chain combines TRBV27 with TRBJ2-6; unclear D gene. CDR1 and CDR2 from the germline V gene are MNHEY and SMNVEV (reference sequence). CDR3 length equals 16 residues. The ends were cut back, 5 bases at V and 10 bases at J, with 21 bases in the middle. The DNA for the CDR3 is TGTGCCAGCAGTCCCGCTTCCTGGGGTGAAATAAACGTCCTGACTTTC. This sequence encodes CASSPASWGEINVLTF.

The V and J genes are TRBV29-1 and TRBJ1-1; 8 bases align to TRBD1. Germline-derived CDR1 and CDR2 are SQVTM and ANQGSEA. V gave up 6 bases and J gave up 3 bases; unmatched junction bases: 9. The CDR3 has 14 amino acids. The CDR3 DNA reads as TGCAGCGTACCTCAGGGGGCGCATGACACTGAAGCTTTCTTT. This encodes CSVPQGAHDTEAFF.

About this clone: This same CDR3 is encoded by further DNA sequences in the sample. The rearrangement links TRBV4-3 to TRBJ2-2; D remains unclear. Germline values: CDR1 LGHNA, CDR2 YSLEER. This CDR3 region has 15 residues. V was pared by 0 bases and J by 1 base, with 6 bases between. CDR3 DNA: TGCGCCAGCAGCCAAGAGGGCAGGAACACCGGGGAGCTGTTTTTT. This encodes CASSQEGRNTGELFF.

The V and J genes are TRBV6-4 and TRBJ2-5; 10 bases agree with TRBD2. This CDR3 comprises 14 residues. In germline, CDR1 is MRHNA, CDR2 SNTAGT. The trim removed 8 bases at V and 5 bases at J, leaving 8 bases unmatched. The CDR3 region has the DNA TGTGCCAGCTCAGCTAGCGGGAGATGGGAGACCCAGTACTTC. Amino acids: CASSASGRWETQYF.